These T cell receptor beta chains were read from a single sample in a study of cytomegalovirus exposure and HLA in healthy donors. Some clones are missing from TCRdb's copy, which holds only in-frame ones; the method was immunoSEQ multiplex PCR. The sample records some 140,000 clones, about 80% being singletons. The sequenced sample consisted of PBMCs. All receptors come from a male donor in good health and CMV-seropositive. The CDR3 runs from the conserved cysteine through the conserved F or W. Fields, in order: J gene, D gene, V gene, clone size, CDR3 protein, CDR3 DNA. The D gene is left open where the match is weak. Expanded clones are given a class, and other clones once, few, many or no size at all.

J: TRBJ2-1; D: TRBD2; V: TRBV11-2; size: NA; CDR3: CASSPGLAGVLEQFF; DNA: TGTGCCAGCAGCCCCGGACTAGCGGGGGTCCTTGAGCAGTTCTTC
J: TRBJ2-5; D: NA; V: TRBV7-9; size: NA; CDR3: CASSLTRRLVEETQYF; DNA: TGTGCCAGCAGCTTAACAAGAAGACTAGTGGAAGAGACCCAGTACTTC
J: TRBJ2-1; D: TRBD1; V: TRBV5-4; size: NA; CDR3: CASSEGQPYNEQFF; DNA: TGTGCCAGCAGCGAGGGACAGCCGTACAATGAGCAGTTCTTC
J: TRBJ1-1; D: NA; V: TRBV6-5; size: once; CDR3: CASSYSWRGNTEAFF; DNA: TGTGCCAGCAGTTACTCATGGAGGGGAAACACTGAAGCTTTCTTT
J: TRBJ2-5; D: TRBD2; V: TRBV7-9; size: NA; CDR3: CASTPGAGQETQYF; DNA: TGTGCCAGCACCCCTGGAGCGGGACAAGAGACCCAGTACTTC
J: TRBJ1-1; D: TRBD1; V: TRBV19; size: NA; CDR3: CASSMTGGGRGTEAFF; DNA: TGTGCCAGTAGTATGACGGGAGGGGGCAGGGGCACTGAAGCTTTCTTT
J: TRBJ1-3; D: TRBD1; V: TRBV7-9; size: NA; CDR3: CASSFTGTAGNTIYF; DNA: TGTGCCAGCAGCTTCACCGGGACAGCCGGAAACACCATATATTTT
J: TRBJ2-5; D: NA; V: TRBV14; size: once; CDR3: CASSPHGQLSETQYF; DNA: TGTGCCAGCAGCCCCCATGGACAGTTATCAGAGACCCAGTACTTC
J: TRBJ1-2; D: NA; V: TRBV6-4; size: NA; CDR3: CASRTERPNYGYPF; DNA: TGTGCCAGCAGAACGGAGCGACCGAACTATGGCTACCCCTTC
J: TRBJ1-1; D: NA; V: TRBV29-1; size: NA; CDR3: CSLTRGGTEAFF; DNA: TGCAGCCTCACTAGGGGAGGGACTGAAGCTTTCTTT
J: TRBJ2-7; D: TRBD1; V: TRBV6-5; size: NA; CDR3: CASSYGRGQDEQYF; DNA: TGTGCCAGCAGTTACGGACGGGGACAGGACGAGCAGTACTTC
J: TRBJ1-3; D: NA; V: TRBV27; size: NA; CDR3: CASSLDGQPHGTIYF; DNA: TGTGCCAGCAGTTTGGATGGACAGCCCCACGGCACCATATATTTT
J: TRBJ2-2; D: NA; V: TRBV27; size: NA; CDR3: CASSFRGNTGELFF; DNA: TGTGCCAGCAGTTTTCGAGGGAACACCGGGGAGCTGTTTTTT
J: TRBJ2-3; D: TRBD2; V: TRBV28; size: once; CDR3: CASSLPEGLAGGPADTQYF; DNA: TGTGCCAGCAGTTTACCCGAAGGACTAGCGGGAGGGCCCGCAGATACGCAGTATTTT
J: TRBJ2-5; D: TRBD1; V: TRBV6-5; size: NA; CDR3: CASSYSTGQGRETQYF; DNA: TGTGCCAGCAGTTACTCCACCGGACAGGGGAGGGAGACCCAGTACTTC
J: TRBJ2-1; D: TRBD2; V: TRBV10-3; size: NA; CDR3: CAITRGGIDNEQFF; DNA: TGTGCCATCACCCGGGGGGGAATTGACAATGAGCAGTTCTTC
J: TRBJ1-5; D: NA; V: TRBV28; size: NA; CDR3: CASSLGNSGANQPQHF; DNA: TGTGCCAGCAGTTTAGGAAATTCAGGGGCCAATCAGCCCCAGCATTTT
J: TRBJ2-5; D: TRBD2; V: TRBV13; size: NA; CDR3: CASSLGPGGQETQYF; DNA: TGTGCCAGCAGCTTAGGCCCGGGGGGGCAAGAGACCCAGTACTTC
J: TRBJ2-1; D: TRBD2; V: TRBV10-1; size: few; CDR3: CASSPVKVAGGQKYYNEQFF; DNA: TGCGCCAGCAGCCCCGTAAAGGTCGCGGGGGGCCAAAAGTACTACAATGAGCAGTTCTTC
J: TRBJ1-1; D: NA; V: TRBV28; size: NA; CDR3: CASSLNPDTEAFF; DNA: TGTGCCAGCAGTTTAAATCCCGACACTGAAGCTTTCTTT
J: TRBJ2-7; D: NA; V: TRBV5-4; size: NA; CDR3: CASSFYRTAFYEQYF; DNA: TGTGCCAGCAGCTTTTACCGGACAGCCTTCTACGAGCAGTACTTC
J: TRBJ2-1; D: NA; V: TRBV5-6; size: NA; CDR3: CASSLVGRGWNEQFF; DNA: TGTGCCAGCAGCTTGGTGGGGAGAGGGTGGAATGAGCAGTTCTTC
J: TRBJ1-5; D: NA; V: TRBV5-4; size: NA; CDR3: CASSLAFSNQPQHF; DNA: TGTGCCAGCAGCTTGGCATTCAGCAATCAGCCCCAGCATTTT
J: TRBJ1-6; D: NA; V: TRBV7-8; size: NA; CDR3: CASSLAGDYNSPLHF; DNA: TGTGCCAGCAGCTTAGCAGGAGACTACAATTCACCCCTCCACTTT
J: TRBJ1-5; D: TRBD1; V: TRBV10-2; size: NA; CDR3: CASSEDGGGDQPQHF; DNA: TGCGCCAGCAGTGAGGATGGAGGGGGCGATCAGCCCCAGCATTTT
J: TRBJ2-2; D: NA; V: TRBV15; size: NA; CDR3: CATSRGKGGYTGELFF; DNA: TGTGCCACCAGCAGAGGGAAGGGCGGGTACACCGGGGAGCTGTTTTTT
J: TRBJ1-1; D: NA; V: TRBV2; size: NA; CDR3: CASSSRQPKSGTEAFF; DNA: TGTGCCAGCAGCTCCAGGCAACCTAAGTCCGGCACTGAAGCTTTCTTT
J: TRBJ1-2; D: NA; V: TRBV19; size: NA; CDR3: CASQYDVGGTNYGYTF; DNA: TGTGCCAGCCAATATGATGTGGGGGGGACCAACTATGGCTACACCTTC
J: TRBJ1-1; D: NA; V: TRBV2; size: NA; CDR3: CASRPPQEGAFF; DNA: TGTGCCAGCAGGCCACCCCAGGAAGGAGCTTTCTTT
J: TRBJ1-5; D: TRBD1; V: TRBV2; size: NA; CDR3: CASTGQENGGGLSNQPQHF; DNA: TGTGCCAGCACCGGACAGGAGAATGGCGGGGGGTTGAGCAATCAGCCCCAGCATTTT
J: TRBJ1-1; D: NA; V: TRBV14; size: NA; CDR3: CASSQVGRAFF; DNA: TGTGCCAGCAGCCAAGTTGGGCGAGCTTTCTTT